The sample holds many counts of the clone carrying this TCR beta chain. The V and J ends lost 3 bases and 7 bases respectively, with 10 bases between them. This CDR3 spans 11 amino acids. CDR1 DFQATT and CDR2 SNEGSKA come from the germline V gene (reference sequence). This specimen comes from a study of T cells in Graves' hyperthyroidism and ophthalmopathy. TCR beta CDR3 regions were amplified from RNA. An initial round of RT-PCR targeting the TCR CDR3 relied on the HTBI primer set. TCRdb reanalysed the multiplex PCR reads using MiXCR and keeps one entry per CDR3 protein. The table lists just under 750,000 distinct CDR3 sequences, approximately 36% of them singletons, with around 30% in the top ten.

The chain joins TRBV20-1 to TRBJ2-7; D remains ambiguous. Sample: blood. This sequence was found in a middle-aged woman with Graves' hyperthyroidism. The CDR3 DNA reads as TGCAGTGCTAGTCCCATGGAAGAGCAGTACTTC. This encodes CSASPMEEQYF.